The 16 T cell receptor beta chains reported below all come from one sample, sequenced in a study of blood T cell repertoires in COVID-19. Using immunoSEQ multiplex PCR, the repertoire was profiled, and TCRdb retains in-frame clones only, with some absent. The profile shows 230,000 or so clones, about 86% of them singletons. What was sequenced was PBMCs or T cells enriched from blood (not recorded which). The receptors come from a woman aged 50 to 60 with acute COVID-19.

V gene TRBV5-6 combines with J gene TRBJ2-5; D is uncertain. V was shortened by 4 bases and J by 2 bases, with 3 bases between the two germline ends. The CDR3 runs to 11 residues. Per the germline V gene, CDR1 is SGHDT and CDR2 is YYEEEE. DNA of the CDR3: TGTGCCAGCAGCGTACAAGAGACCCAGTACTTC. This codes for CASSVQETQYF.

This chain uses TRBV19 with TRBJ1-2; weak D call: TRBD1 (5 bases). Between the trimmed V and J ends, which lost 1 base and 8 bases, there was a span of 14 bases. The CDR3 sequence is 14 residues long. Germline CDR1 LNHDA, CDR2 SQIVND (reference sequence). In DNA form, the CDR3 reads TGTGCCAGTAGTATAGGTCAGGGACTTGACGGCTACACCTTC. As protein: CASSIGQGLDGYTF.

This rearrangement joins TRBV7-9 to TRBJ2-7, with TRBD2 matching 11 bases. Unmatched junction bases numbered 1, after V lost 3 bases and J lost 6 bases. This CDR3 has 13 residues. Germline values: CDR1 SEHNR, CDR2 FQNEAQ (reference sequence). The DNA of the CDR3 is TGTGCCAGCAGCTTGCTAGCGGGAGGCGAGCAGTACTTC. It specifies CASSLLAGGEQYF.

This clone was observed a single time. The V and J genes are TRBV6-5 and TRBJ1-2; D possibly corresponds to TRBD1 (5 bases). Germline CDR1 reads MNHEY; CDR2 reads SVGAGI. Trimming removed 10 bases from V and 7 bases from J, with 16 bases in between. CDR3 size: 12 residues. CDR3 loop: CAMRGPGGGYTF. The CDR3 coding sequence is TGTGCCATGAGAGGGCCCGGGGGTGGCTACACCTTC.

This clone was detected once. The rearrangement uses TRBV27 and TRBJ1-5, with 8 bases fitting TRBD1. The V gene's germline CDR1 is MNHEY and CDR2 SMNVEV (reference sequence). The CDR3 contains 16 residues. The ends lost 6 bases at V and 7 bases at J; junction bases unmatched: 14. The CDR3 region has the DNA TGTGCCAGCAGACGAGCCGGACAGGGTAAGGGACAGCCCCAGCATTTT. It codes for CASRRAGQGKGQPQHF.

The V gene is TRBV6-5, the J gene TRBJ2-7; TRBD1 matches 11 bases. This CDR3 has 15 residues. V dropped 6 bases and J dropped 3; count of bases not matched to a gene: 7. CDR1 is MNHEY and CDR2 is SVGAGI in the germline V gene. The CDR3 reads CASSTRDRGIYEQYF. For the CDR3, the DNA is TGTGCCAGCAGCACCCGGGACAGGGGGATCTACGAGCAGTACTTC.

J is TRBJ2-1 and V is TRBV5-1, with TRBD2 matching over 10 bases. This CDR3 comprises 14 residues. V trimming: 7 bases; J trimming: 10 bases; junction bases outside the gene matches: 11. In germline, CDR1 is SGHRS, CDR2 YFSETQ. The chain's CDR3 is CASFPAGGGGEQFF. The CDR3 region has the DNA TGCGCCAGCTTCCCAGCGGGAGGGGGCGGGGAGCAGTTCTTC.

The chain employs TRBV18 and TRBJ2-1, with D perhaps TRBD1 (6 bases). The ends were cut back, 0 bases at V and 5 bases at J, with 14 bases in the middle. Germline V lookup: CDR1 KGHSH, CDR2 LQKENI. The CDR3 spans 16 residues. The CDR3 DNA is TGTGCCAGCTCACCACCGGGGACACACCAGAACAATGAGCAGTTCTTC. Translation gives CASSPPGTHQNNEQFF.

This rearrangement joins TRBV9 to TRBJ2-7; tentative D call: TRBD2 (5 bases). The germline V gene has CDR1 SGDLS and CDR2 YYNGEE. This CDR3 region has 15 residues. V was pared by 0 bases and J by 3 bases, with 13 bases between. The CDR3 reads CASSVGPGGHYEQYF. CDR3 bases: TGTGCCAGCAGCGTAGGTCCCGGCGGGCACTACGAGCAGTACTTC.

CDR3 protein: CATTNNGGGTSGEESSYNEQFF. DNA of the CDR3: TGTGCCACCACCAACAACGGGGGGGGGACTAGCGGGGAAGAGAGCTCCTACAATGAGCAGTTCTTC. V and J are TRBV27 and TRBJ2-1, with 13 bases that match TRBD2. Per the germline V gene, CDR1 is MNHEY and CDR2 is SMNVEV (reference sequence). J was trimmed by 0 bases and V by 10 bases; bases with no gene match: 24. The length of the CDR3 is 22 residues.

This chain connects TRBV27 to TRBJ1-1; D not certain. V lost 2 bases and J 11 bases, leaving 18 bases between the germline ends. The CDR3 covers 14 residues. Germline CDR1 and CDR2: MNHEY and SMNVEV (reference sequence). The CDR3 sequence: CASSLGLLRRWAFF. The CDR3 coding sequence is TGTGCCAGCAGTTTAGGCCTTTTGAGGAGGTGGGCTTTCTTT.

The CDR3 protein is CASSKRTNSYEQYF. The CDR3 coding sequence is TGTGCCAGCAGCAAACGGACTAACTCCTACGAGCAGTACTTC. This chain connects TRBV21-1 to TRBJ2-7; the table calls TRBD2, which could not be checked here. TRBV21-1 is a pseudogene. There are 14 residues in the CDR3.

The rearrangement uses TRBV18 and TRBJ2-7; 7 positions match TRBD2. Germline trimming cut 2 bases from V and 0 bases from J; bases unmatched to any gene: 4. The germline V gene encodes CDR1 KGHSH and CDR2 LQKENI. This CDR3 is 15 amino acids long. CDR3 in amino acids: CASSPGLAVSYEQYF. CDR3 DNA sequence: TGTGCCAGCTCACCAGGGCTAGCGGTCTCCTACGAGCAGTACTTC.

CDR3 in amino acids: CSASTSGSLSEQYF. The CDR3 nucleotides are TGCAGTGCTAGTACTAGCGGGAGTTTAAGTGAGCAGTACTTC. The rearrangement links TRBV20-1 to TRBJ2-7, with TRBD2 matching over 11 bases. This CDR3 contains 14 residues. Germline trimming cut 3 bases from V and 7 bases from J; bases unmatched to any gene: 8. Germline V gene sequence: CDR1 DFQATT, CDR2 SNEGSKA (reference sequence).

The chain has TRBV4-2 and TRBJ2-5, with TRBD2 as a possible D gene (6 bases). The CDR3 has 16 amino acids. Trimming pared 4 bases from V and 1 base from J, leaving 16 bases between. Germline V gene lookup returns CDR1 LGHNA and CDR2 YNFKEQ. The CDR3 protein is CASSRLLGGTQETQYF. The CDR3, as DNA: TGTGCCAGCAGCCGGTTACTGGGGGGAACCCAAGAGACCCAGTACTTC.

This clone appeared a few times. The rearrangement uses TRBV6-6 and TRBJ1-1; possibly TRBD1 for D (5 bases). Germline-derived CDR1 and CDR2 are MNHNY and SVGAGI (reference sequence). The CDR3 has 15 residues. Trimming left V 2 bases short and J 1 base short, with 11 bases between. The CDR3 DNA reads as TGTGCCAGCAGTTACAGCGGGGGGAGGAACACTGAAGCTTTCTTT. Residues: CASSYSGGRNTEAFF.